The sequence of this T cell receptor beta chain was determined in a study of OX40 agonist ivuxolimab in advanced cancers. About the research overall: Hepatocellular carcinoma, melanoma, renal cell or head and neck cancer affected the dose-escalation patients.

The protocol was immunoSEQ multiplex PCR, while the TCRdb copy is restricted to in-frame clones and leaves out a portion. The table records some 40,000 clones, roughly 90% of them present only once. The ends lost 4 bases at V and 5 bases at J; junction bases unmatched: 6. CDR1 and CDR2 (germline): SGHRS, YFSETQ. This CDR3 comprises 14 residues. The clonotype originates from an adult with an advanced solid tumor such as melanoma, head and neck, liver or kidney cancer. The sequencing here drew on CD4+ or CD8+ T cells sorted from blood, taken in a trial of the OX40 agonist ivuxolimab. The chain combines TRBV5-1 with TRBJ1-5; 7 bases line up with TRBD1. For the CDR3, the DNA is TGCGCCAGCAGCCACGGGACAGCGGATCAGCCCCAGCATTTT. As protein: CASSHGTADQPQHF. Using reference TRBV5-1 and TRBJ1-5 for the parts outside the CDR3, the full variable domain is KAGVTQTPRYLIKTRGQQVTLSCSPISGHRSVSWYQQTPGQGLQFLFEYFSETQRNKGNFPGRFSGRQFSNSRSEMNVSTLELGDSALYLCASSHGTADQPQHFGDGTRLSIL.